This TCR beta chain was documented in a study of healthy donors' naive CD4 and CD8 T cells. Each TCR library used roughly 510 ng of total RNA and a linear amplification protocol. TCRdb reprocessed the reads with MiXCR, giving one entry per CDR3 protein. The sample has approximately 180,000 distinct CDR3 sequences, 74% seen once. This clonotype was counted between two and nine times. Germline CDR1 is SQVTM and CDR2 is ANQGSEA. There are 14 residues in the CDR3. Trimming removed 7 bases from V and 1 base from J, with 16 bases in between. CD4+CD8-CD45RO-CD45RA+ cells were naive CD4+; CD8+CD4-CD45RA+CD27bright cells were naive CD8+.

Sample: naive CD4+ and CD8+ T cells sorted from blood, pooled from several donors. This clonotype originated in a pool of human donors in good health; the sample pools cells from several healthy donors. The chain employs TRBV29-1 and TRBJ1-2; unclear D gene. CDR3 bases: TGCAGCGGAACGGGTTCTCCGGGTAACTATGGCTACACCTTC. Translation: CSGTGSPGNYGYTF.